Below, one T cell receptor beta chain is given with its context. This clonotype was seen repeatedly, ten times or more. Its antigen specificity is not known. It has no much larger one-base neighbor in the sample; base qualities were not kept. This entry comes from a study of neurological immune-mediated disorders (dated by TCRdb to between 2019 and 2020). Regarding the study in general: Of the approximately 34 multiple sclerosis patients, about 30 had relapsing-remitting MS and 3 had secondary progressive MS. Peripheral blood TCR-beta repertoires from HTLV-I-associated myelopathy (HAM/TSP) patients, multiple sclerosis patients and healthy controls were compared by UMI-based sequencing. The 106 TCR-beta libraries included longitudinal samples, technical triplicates and paired sorted CD4+ and CD8+ T-cell subsets alongside PBMC samples. The cohort comprised 68 subjects: roughly 15 HAM/TSP patients, 34 multiple sclerosis patients and about 20 healthy controls. Paper-wide results and their limitations: Repertoires from 18 of 34 MS patients were grouped by phylogenetic analysis into a cluster of related CDR3 sequences, suggesting a possible repertoire-level signature. Expanded clones from different subjects shared no identical CDR3 amino acid sequences, which suggests that TCR-beta repertoires were private in all groups. No association of the MS cluster with clinical or MRI features was observed, and the need for larger cohorts was stated by the authors. The highest TCR clonal expansion was observed in HAM/TSP patients, whereas the lowest was observed in MS patients, even when compared with healthy controls.

The germline V gene provides CDR1 SGHRS and CDR2 YFSETQ. V loses 4 bases of germline sequence and J loses 2 bases, and the interval between the two ends is 12 bases. Inclusive of the bounding cysteine and phenylalanine, the CDR3 is 14 residues long. The kept DNA is CDR3 alone, 42 bases in frame from the first base. cDNA synthesis used template-switch 5'RACE with a primer carrying a 10-nucleotide random unique molecular identifier tagging each TCR transcript. Every sequencing run covered 15-18 subjects and yielded more than 160 million TCR-beta sequences. The RNeasy kit was used to extract total RNA. The KAPA Real-time Library Amplification kit was used to amplify TCR-beta VDJ regions with primers targeting the TCR constant region and the 5'RACE anchor. Sample indexes and Illumina adaptors were added in a first PCR, and a second PCR then increased library yield. After purification with Ampure beads, the TCR product of roughly 650 bp was size-selected on a 2% E-gel SizeSelection system. Library quality was checked on a Bioanalyzer, concentration was measured with Qubit, and libraries were quantified with the Kapa Library Quantification kit before pooling. An Illumina HiSeq 2500 was used to sequence the libraries paired-end at 2 x 150 bp. To increase sequence diversity, about 25-31% phiX was spiked into each library pool. The study's own analysis went as follows. The UMI-based MiGEC pipeline processed quality-filtered reads and removed over 80% of raw TCR sequences during error correction. VDJ genes were aligned to IMGT germline references, and each clonotype was defined by a unique CDR3 amino acid sequence together with V-J genes. Clonal expansion, Shannon diversity and CDR3 relatedness were evaluated with VDJtools (CalcPairwiseDistances, ClusterSamples), while phylogenetic trees were built in CLCbio workbench. A clone was classed as expanded if it had 8 or more unique UMIs, a cutoff based on coefficient-of-variation modelling across technical triplicates. In-frame beta chains were kept once TCRdb had trimmed the public reads at Q25 with fastp and called clones with MiXCR. Each record represents a unique CDR3 protein, reported with the most common genes and DNA among its rows. The V and J calls follow TCRdb's processing rather than the paper's. This sample has under 75,000 distinct CDR3 sequences in its table, and 2.5% to 4% of those were observed once. The ten largest clones capture more than 4% of the sample.

For unsorted PBMC libraries, 2 million PBMCs were used after storage in RNAlater at -80 degrees C until RNA extraction. The multiple sclerosis patients were enrolled in a US clinical protocol that used magnetic resonance imaging to evaluate disease progression. Peripheral blood was subjected to Ficoll-Hypaque density gradient centrifugation to isolate PBMCs, which were then cryopreserved in liquid nitrogen. Input material: PBMCs. The chain is made from TRBV5-1 and TRBJ1-2, with no reliable assignment of the D segment. The TCR originated in a woman aged 45-60 years with multiple sclerosis. The CDR3: CASSPSFGNYGYTF. The DNA is as follows: TGCGCCAGCAGCCCGAGTTTCGGGAACTATGGCTACACCTTC.